This T cell receptor beta chain was identified in a study of shared clonotypes between healthy human individuals. HIV-negative, healthy adults without recent acute infections or vaccinations were the donors. There were only Caucasian adults among the donors, and all lived in Nashville, Tennessee. The V end was cut by 1 base, the J end by 0 bases, with 8 bases between. Germline loops: CDR1 SGHRS, CDR2 YFSETQ. The CDR3 spans 16 residues. Profiled with immunoSEQ multiplex PCR; TCRdb holds only in-frame clones, not every one. The data contain more than 400,000 clones, 90% to 96% of them singletons. The sequencing input was naive CD4+ T cells sorted from blood. The subset denotes: CD45RA+ positively selected. This TCR was sampled from a woman in her twenties or thirties in good health. This sequence joins TRBV5-1 and TRBJ2-6; D remains ambiguous. CDR3 residues: CASSLLRSSGANVLTF. CDR3 DNA sequence: TGCGCCAGCAGCTTGTTGCGGAGCTCTGGGGCCAACGTCCTGACTTTC.